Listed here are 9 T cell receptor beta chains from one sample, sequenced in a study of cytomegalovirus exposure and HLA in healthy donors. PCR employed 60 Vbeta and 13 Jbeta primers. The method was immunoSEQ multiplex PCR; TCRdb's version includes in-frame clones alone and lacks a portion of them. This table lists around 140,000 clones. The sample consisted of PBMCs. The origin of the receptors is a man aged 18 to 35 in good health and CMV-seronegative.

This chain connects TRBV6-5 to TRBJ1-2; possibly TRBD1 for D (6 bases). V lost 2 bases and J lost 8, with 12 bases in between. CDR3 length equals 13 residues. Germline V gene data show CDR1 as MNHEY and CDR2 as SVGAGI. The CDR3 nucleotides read TGTGCCAGCAGTTACGCGGGGGCAGGAGGCTACACCTTC. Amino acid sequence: CASSYAGAGGYTF.

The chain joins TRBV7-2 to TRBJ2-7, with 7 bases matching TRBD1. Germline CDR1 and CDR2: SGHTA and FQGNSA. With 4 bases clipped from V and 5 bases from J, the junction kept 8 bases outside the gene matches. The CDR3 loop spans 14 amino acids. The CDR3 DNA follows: TGTGCCAGCAGCTCCCGGACAGGTGCCCACGAGCAGTACTTC. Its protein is CASSSRTGAHEQYF.

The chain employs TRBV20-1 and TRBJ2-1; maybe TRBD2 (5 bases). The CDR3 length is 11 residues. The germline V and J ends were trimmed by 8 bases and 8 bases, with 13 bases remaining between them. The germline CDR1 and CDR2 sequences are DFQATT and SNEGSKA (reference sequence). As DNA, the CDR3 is TGCAGTCTAGAGGAGGCGCATGAGCAGTTCTTC. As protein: CSLEEAHEQFF.

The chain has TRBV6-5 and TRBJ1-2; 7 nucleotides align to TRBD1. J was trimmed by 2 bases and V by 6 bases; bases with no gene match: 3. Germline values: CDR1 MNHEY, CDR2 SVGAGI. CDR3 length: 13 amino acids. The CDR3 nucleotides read TGTGCCAGCAGCAGGGACAGCAACTATGGCTACACCTTC. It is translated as CASSRDSNYGYTF.

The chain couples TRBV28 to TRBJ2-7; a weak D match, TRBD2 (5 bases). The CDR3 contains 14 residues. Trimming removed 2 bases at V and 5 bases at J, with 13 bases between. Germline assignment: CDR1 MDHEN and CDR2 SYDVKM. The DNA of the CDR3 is TGTGCCAGCAGTTTAAGTTCGGGAATCCACGAGCAGTACTTC. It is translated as CASSLSSGIHEQYF.

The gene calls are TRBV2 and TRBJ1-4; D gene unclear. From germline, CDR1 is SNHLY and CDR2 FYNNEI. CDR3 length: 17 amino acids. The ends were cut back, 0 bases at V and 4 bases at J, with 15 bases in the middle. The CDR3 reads CASSEAPIGVSNEKLFF. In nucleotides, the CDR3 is TGTGCCAGCAGTGAAGCTCCTATCGGGGTCAGTAATGAAAAACTGTTTTTT. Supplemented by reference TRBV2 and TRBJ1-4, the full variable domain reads EPEVTQTPSHQVTQMGQEVILRCVPISNHLYFYWYRQILGQKVEFLVSFYNNEISEKSEIFDDQFSVERPDGSNFTLKIRSTKLEDSAMYFCASSEAPIGVSNEKLFFGSGTQLSVL.

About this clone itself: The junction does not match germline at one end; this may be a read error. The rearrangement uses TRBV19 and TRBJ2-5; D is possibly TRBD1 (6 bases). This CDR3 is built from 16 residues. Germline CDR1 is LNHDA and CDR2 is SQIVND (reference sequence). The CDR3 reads CASSITPGVGNVVHHF. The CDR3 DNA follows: TGTGCCAGTAGTATCACCCCAGGGGTCGGTAATGTCGTTCACCACTTC.

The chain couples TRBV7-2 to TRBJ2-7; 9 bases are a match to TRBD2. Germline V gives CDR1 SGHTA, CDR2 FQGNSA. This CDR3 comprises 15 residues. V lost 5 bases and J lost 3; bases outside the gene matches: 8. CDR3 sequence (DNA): TGTGCCAGCAGCCGGCATAGCGGGGGCGACTACGAGCAGTACTTC. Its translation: CASSRHSGGDYEQYF.

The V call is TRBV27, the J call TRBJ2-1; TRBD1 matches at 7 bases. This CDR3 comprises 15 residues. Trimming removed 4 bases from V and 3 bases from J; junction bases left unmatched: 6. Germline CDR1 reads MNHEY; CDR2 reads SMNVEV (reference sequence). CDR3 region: CASSYDRASYNEQFF. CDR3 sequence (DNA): TGTGCCAGCAGTTACGACAGGGCGAGCTACAATGAGCAGTTCTTC.